A selection of T cell receptor beta chains follows, all from one sample in a study of blood T cell repertoires in COVID-19. Sequenced by immunoSEQ multiplex PCR; TCRdb stores in-frame clones only, minus some. The sample includes a few hundred thousand clones, 80% to 95% of them seen just once. The source material was PBMCs or T cells enriched from blood (not recorded which). The receptors were gathered from a woman in her 40s who had been exposed to COVID-19. Both conserved end residues are part of each CDR3. Fields, in order: D gene, CDR3 length, V gene, clone size, J gene, CDR3 DNA, CDR3 protein. The D gene is left open where the match is weak. For some rows the clone size is stated as once, few or many, or as a class when expanded; others skip it.

TRBD1	13	TRBV5-1	.	TRBJ1-2	TGCGCCAGCAGCTTTTTTACAGGGGAACTCTACACCTTC	CASSFFTGELYTF
.	16	TRBV7-2	once	TRBJ2-3	TGTGCCAGCAGCTTGCGGGGGCGGGAAAGCACAGATACGCAGTATTTT	CASSLRGRESTDTQYF
.	15	TRBV6-5	once	TRBJ1-4	TGTGCCAGCAGTTACTCCCTCTCGGACACCCGAAAACTGTTTTTT	CASSYSLSDTRKLFF
.	16	TRBV3-1/TRBV3-2	.	TRBJ1-4	TGTGCCAGCAGCACACAGGGAAAGGGGACTAATGAAAAACTGTTTTTT	CASSTQGKGTNEKLFF
TRBD2	17	TRBV7-3	.	TRBJ2-1	TGTGCCAGCAGCTTAAGGGCCACTAGCGGGAGTTTAAATGAGCAGTTCTTC	CASSLRATSGSLNEQFF
TRBD1	15	TRBV7-8	once	TRBJ1-2	TGTGCCAGCAGCTTATTCGGGGACAGGGCCTATGGCTACACCTTC	CASSLFGDRAYGYTF
TRBD2	19	TRBV5-1	.	TRBJ2-7	TGCGCCAGCAGCTTGAGGTTTTCAGGGACTAGCGGGAGTTCCTACGAGCAGTACTTC	CASSLRFSGTSGSSYEQYF
.	14	TRBV10-1	.	TRBJ1-3	TGCGCCAGCAGTGAAGGGGGACCGCAAAACACCATATATTTT	CASSEGGPQNTIYF
.	16	TRBV18	.	TRBJ1-4	TGTGCCAGCTCACCATTACCCTCCAGATCTAATGAAAAACTGTTTTTT	CASSPLPSRSNEKLFF
.	18	TRBV1	once	TRBJ2-3	TGCACCAGCAGCCAAGTTTCTAGCGGGGGCGTAAGCACAGATACGCAGTATTTT	CTSSQVSSGGVSTDTQYF
.	13	TRBV3-1/TRBV3-2	.	TRBJ1-1	TGTGCCAGCAGCCAATCGTCCAACACTGAAGCTTTCTTT	CASSQSSNTEAFF
.	14	TRBV29-1	.	TRBJ2-7	TGCAGCGTTGGGGGGAAAGCGGGCATCTACGAGCAGTACTTC	CSVGGKAGIYEQYF
.	18	TRBV2	.	TRBJ1-2	TGTGCCAGCAGAGGGGTACAGGGCGCAAACAATGCTAACTATGGCTACACCTTC	CASRGVQGANNANYGYTF
.	14	TRBV3-1/TRBV3-2	.	TRBJ1-2	TGTGCCAGCAGGGGAGAGGGGGTTAACTATGGCTACACCTTC	CASRGEGVNYGYTF
.	13	TRBV19	.	TRBJ1-3	TGTGCCAGTCATCAGGGTCCTGGAAACACCATATATTTT	CASHQGPGNTIYF